The 4 T cell receptor beta chains below come from one sample, sequenced in a study of early T cells in non-severe SARS-CoV-2 infection. In TCRdb, the 5' RACE reads were re-called with MiXCR into one record per CDR3 protein. The data show 75,000 to 100,000 distinct CDR3 sequences, 16% seen once. The sample was whole blood. These receptors all stem from an adult who was a healthcare worker with PCR-confirmed SARS-CoV-2 infection or an uninfected control (not recorded which).

In this sample, this clonotype turned up a few times. The chain is built from TRBV27 and TRBJ1-1, with a tentative D call TRBD1 (5 bases). V was pared by 3 bases and J by 8 bases, with 16 bases between. Looked up from germline, CDR1 is MNHEY and CDR2 is SMNVEV (reference sequence). The CDR3 consists of 14 residues. This CDR3 is CASSLTALSGEAFF. CDR3 bases: TGTGCCAGCAGTTTGACAGCCCTTTCCGGGGAAGCTTTCTTT.

The CDR3 DNA follows: TGCAGCGTCGAGGGAACCATACTTTACAATGAGCAGTTCTTC. It specifies CSVEGTILYNEQFF. The rearrangement uses TRBV29-1 and TRBJ2-1; a possible D gene is TRBD2 (5 bases). Germline V gene sequence: CDR1 SQVTM, CDR2 ANQGSEA. The CDR3 consists of 14 residues. V was shortened by 6 bases and J by 4 bases, with 16 bases between the two germline ends.

The CDR3 here is CASSPGGTSGSYEQYF. CDR3 sequence (DNA): TGTGCCAGCAGCCCCGGAGGGACTAGCGGATCCTACGAGCAGTACTTC. This chain joins TRBV9 and TRBJ2-7; TRBD2 agrees at 11 bases. Germline CDR1 SGDLS, CDR2 YYNGEE. The V and J ends lost 4 bases and 1 base, in that order; junction bases with no gene match: 7. The CDR3 length is 16 residues.

The rearrangement uses TRBV29-1 and TRBJ2-3; D is unclear. CDR1 SQVTM and CDR2 ANQGSEA come from the germline V gene. Trimming left V 1 base short and J 2 bases short, with 10 bases between. There are 14 residues in the CDR3. The CDR3: CSVEASWDTDTQYF. For the CDR3, the DNA is TGCAGCGTTGAAGCCAGTTGGGACACAGATACGCAGTATTTT.